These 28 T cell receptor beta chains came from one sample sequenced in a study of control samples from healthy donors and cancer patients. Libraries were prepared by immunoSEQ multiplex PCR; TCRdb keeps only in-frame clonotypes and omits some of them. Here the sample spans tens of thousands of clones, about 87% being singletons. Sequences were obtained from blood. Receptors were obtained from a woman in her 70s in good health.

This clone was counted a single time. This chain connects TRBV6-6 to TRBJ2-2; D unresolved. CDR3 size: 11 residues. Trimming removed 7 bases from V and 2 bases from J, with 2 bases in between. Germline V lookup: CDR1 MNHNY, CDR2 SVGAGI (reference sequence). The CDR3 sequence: CASINTGELFF. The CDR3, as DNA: TGTGCCAGCATTAACACCGGGGAGCTGTTTTTT.

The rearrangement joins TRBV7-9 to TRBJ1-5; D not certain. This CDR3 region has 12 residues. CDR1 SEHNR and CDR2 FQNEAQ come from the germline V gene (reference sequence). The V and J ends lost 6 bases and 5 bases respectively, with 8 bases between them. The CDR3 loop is CASSREDQPQHF. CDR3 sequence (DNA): TGTGCCAGCAGTCGAGAGGATCAGCCCCAGCATTTT.

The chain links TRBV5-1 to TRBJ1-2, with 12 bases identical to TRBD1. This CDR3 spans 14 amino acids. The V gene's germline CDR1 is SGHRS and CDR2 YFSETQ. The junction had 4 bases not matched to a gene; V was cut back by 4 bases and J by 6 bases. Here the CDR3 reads CASSPGQGANGYTF. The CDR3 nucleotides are TGCGCCAGCAGCCCGGGACAGGGGGCGAATGGCTACACCTTC.

The CDR3 protein is CASSFRGMNTEAFF. The CDR3 region has the DNA TGTGCCAGCAGCTTTAGGGGGATGAACACTGAAGCTTTCTTT. The chain joins TRBV5-6 to TRBJ1-1; D may be TRBD1 (6 bases). V lost 2 bases to trimming and J lost 0 bases, with 8 bases between them. Per germline, CDR1 SGHDT and CDR2 YYEEEE. CDR3 length equals 14 residues.

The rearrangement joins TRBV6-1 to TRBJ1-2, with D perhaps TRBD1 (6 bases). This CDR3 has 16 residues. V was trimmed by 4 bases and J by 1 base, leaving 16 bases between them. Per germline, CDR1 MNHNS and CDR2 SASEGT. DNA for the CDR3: TGTGCCAGCAGTGCGAGACAGGCATTCGTTAACTATGGCTACACCTTC. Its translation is CASSARQAFVNYGYTF.

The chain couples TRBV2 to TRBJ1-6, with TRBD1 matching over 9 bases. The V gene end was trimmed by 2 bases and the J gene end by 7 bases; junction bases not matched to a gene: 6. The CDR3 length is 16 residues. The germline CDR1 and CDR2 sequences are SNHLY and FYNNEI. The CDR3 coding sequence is TGTGCCAGCAGTGAACCGCTGGGACAGGGAAATTCACCCCTCCACTTT. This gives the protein CASSEPLGQGNSPLHF.

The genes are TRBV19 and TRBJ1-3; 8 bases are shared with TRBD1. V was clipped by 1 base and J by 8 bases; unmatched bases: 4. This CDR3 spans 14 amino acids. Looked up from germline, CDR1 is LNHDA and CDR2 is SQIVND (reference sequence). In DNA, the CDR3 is TGTGCCAGTAGTATAGCGCAGGGGGCGGACACCATATATTTT. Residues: CASSIAQGADTIYF.

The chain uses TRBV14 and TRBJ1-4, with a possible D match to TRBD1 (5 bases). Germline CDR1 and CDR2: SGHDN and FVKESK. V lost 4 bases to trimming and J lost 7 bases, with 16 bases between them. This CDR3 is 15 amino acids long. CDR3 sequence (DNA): TGTGCCAGCAGCCCCCTGCAGGGAATGATTGAAAAACTGTTTTTT. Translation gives CASSPLQGMIEKLFF.

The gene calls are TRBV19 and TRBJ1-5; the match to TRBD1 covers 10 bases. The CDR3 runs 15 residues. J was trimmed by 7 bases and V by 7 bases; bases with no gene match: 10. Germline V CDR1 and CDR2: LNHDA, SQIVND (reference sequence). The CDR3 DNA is TGTGCCAGTACTAAGACAGGGGGCGCCGGACAGCCCCAGCATTTT. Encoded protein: CASTKTGGAGQPQHF.

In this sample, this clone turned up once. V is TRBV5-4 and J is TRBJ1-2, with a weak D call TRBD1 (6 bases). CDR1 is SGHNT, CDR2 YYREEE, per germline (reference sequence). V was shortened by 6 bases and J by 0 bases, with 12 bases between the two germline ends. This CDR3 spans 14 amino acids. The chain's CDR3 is CASTGGASNYGYTF. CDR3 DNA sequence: TGTGCCAGCACTGGGGGGGCCTCTAACTATGGCTACACCTTC. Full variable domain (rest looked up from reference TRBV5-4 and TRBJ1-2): ETGVTQSPTHLIKTRGQQVTLRCSSQSGHNTVSWYQQALGQGPQFIFQYYREEENGRGNFPPRFSGLQFPNYSSELNVNALELDDSALYLCASTGGASNYGYTFGSGTRLTVV.

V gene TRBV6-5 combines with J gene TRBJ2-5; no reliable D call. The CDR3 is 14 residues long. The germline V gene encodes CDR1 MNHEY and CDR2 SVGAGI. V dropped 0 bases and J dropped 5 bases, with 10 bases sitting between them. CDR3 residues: CASSYSDGRETQYF. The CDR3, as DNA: TGTGCCAGCAGTTACTCGGACGGCAGGGAGACCCAGTACTTC.

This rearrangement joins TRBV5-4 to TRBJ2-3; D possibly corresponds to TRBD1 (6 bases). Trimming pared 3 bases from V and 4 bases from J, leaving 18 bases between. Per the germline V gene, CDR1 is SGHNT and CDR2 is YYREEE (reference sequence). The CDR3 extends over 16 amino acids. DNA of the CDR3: TGTGCCAGCAGCTGGCAGGGGTCCATGTTGGCAGATACGCAGTATTTT. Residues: CASSWQGSMLADTQYF.

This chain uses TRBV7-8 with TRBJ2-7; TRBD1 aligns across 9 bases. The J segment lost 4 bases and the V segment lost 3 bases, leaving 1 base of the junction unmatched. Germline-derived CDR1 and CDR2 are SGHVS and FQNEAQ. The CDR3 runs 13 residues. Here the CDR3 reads CASSLTGGYEQYF. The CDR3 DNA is TGTGCCAGCAGCTTGACAGGGGGATACGAGCAGTACTTC.

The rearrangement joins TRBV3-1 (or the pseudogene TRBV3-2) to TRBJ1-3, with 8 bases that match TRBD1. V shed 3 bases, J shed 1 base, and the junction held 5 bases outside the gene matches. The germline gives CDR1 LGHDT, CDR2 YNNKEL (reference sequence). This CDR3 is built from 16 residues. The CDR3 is CASSQARTGSGNTIYF. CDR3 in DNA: TGTGCCAGCAGCCAGGCCAGGACAGGGTCTGGAAACACCATATATTTT.

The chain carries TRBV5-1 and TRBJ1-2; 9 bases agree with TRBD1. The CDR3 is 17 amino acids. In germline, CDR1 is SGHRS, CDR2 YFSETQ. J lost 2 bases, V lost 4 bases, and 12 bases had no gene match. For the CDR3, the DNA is TGCGCCAGCAGCCCGGCTGAAAACAGGGGGCGCAACTATGGCTACACCTTC. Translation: CASSPAENRGRNYGYTF.

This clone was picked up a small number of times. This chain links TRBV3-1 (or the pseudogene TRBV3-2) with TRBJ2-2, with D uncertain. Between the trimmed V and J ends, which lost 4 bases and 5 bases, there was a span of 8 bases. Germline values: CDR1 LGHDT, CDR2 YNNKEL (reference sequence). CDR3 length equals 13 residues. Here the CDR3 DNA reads TGTGCCAGCAGCCTCCAAGGGACCGGGGAGCTGTTTTTT. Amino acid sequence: CASSLQGTGELFF.

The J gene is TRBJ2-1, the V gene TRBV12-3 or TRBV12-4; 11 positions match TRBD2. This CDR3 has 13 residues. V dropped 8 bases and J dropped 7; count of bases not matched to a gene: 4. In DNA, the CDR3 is TGTGCCAGCCAGGCTAGCGGGAGGAATGAGCAGTTCTTC. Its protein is CASQASGRNEQFF.

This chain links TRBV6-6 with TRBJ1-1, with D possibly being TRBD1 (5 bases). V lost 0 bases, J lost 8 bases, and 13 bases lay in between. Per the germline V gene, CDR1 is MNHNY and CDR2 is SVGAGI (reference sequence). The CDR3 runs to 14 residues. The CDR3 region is CASSYSRLRQEAFF. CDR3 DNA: TGTGCCAGCAGTTACTCGAGGCTTAGACAGGAAGCTTTCTTT.

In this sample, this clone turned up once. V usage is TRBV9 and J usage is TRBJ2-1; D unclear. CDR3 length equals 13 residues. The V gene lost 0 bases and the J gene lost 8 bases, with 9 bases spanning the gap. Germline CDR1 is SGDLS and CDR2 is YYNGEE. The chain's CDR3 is CASSVGPLDEQFF. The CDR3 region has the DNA TGTGCCAGCAGCGTAGGGCCCCTTGATGAGCAGTTCTTC.

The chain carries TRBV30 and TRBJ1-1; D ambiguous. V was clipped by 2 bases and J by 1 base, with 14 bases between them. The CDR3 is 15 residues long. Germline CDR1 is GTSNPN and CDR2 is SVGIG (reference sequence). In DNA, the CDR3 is TGTGCCTGGAGTCCATATCAGACGGCGAACACTGAAGCTTTCTTT. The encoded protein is CAWSPYQTANTEAFF. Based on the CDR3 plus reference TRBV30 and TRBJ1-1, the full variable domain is SQTIHQWPATLVQPVGSPLSLECTVEGTSNPNLYWYRQAAGRGLQLLFYSVGIGQISSEVPQNLSASRPQDRQFILSSKKLLLSDSGFYLCAWSPYQTANTEAFFGQGTRLTVV.

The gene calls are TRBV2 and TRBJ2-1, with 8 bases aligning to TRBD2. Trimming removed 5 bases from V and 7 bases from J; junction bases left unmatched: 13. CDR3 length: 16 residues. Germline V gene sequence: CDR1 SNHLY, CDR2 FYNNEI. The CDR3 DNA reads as TGTGCCAGCAGTTCTGAAAGCGGGAGAATTGGTAATGAGCAGTTCTTC. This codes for CASSSESGRIGNEQFF.

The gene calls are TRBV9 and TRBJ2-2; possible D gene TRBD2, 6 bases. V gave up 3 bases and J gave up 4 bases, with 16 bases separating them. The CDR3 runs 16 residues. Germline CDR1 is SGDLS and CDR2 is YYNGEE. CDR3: CASSAMTLGGTGELFF. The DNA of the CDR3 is TGTGCCAGCAGCGCGATGACGTTGGGGGGCACCGGGGAGCTGTTTTTT.

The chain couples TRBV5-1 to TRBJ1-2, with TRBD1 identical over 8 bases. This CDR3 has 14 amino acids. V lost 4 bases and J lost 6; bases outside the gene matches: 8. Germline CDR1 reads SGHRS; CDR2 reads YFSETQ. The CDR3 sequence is CASSIGQGVDGYTF. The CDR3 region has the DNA TGCGCCAGCAGCATAGGACAGGGAGTGGATGGCTACACCTTC.

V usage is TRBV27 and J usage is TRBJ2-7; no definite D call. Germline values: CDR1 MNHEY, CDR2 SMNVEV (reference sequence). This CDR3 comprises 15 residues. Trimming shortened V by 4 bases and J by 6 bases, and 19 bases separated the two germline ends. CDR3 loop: CASSSPARKGLEQYF. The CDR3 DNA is TGTGCCAGCAGTTCTCCCGCCAGGAAAGGTCTCGAGCAGTACTTC.

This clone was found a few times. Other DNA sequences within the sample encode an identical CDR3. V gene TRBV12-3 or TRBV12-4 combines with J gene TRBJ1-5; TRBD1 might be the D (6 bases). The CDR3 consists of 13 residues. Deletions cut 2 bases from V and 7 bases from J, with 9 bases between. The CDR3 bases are TGTGCCAGCAGTTTATCAGGGGACCAGCCCCAGCATTTT. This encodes CASSLSGDQPQHF.

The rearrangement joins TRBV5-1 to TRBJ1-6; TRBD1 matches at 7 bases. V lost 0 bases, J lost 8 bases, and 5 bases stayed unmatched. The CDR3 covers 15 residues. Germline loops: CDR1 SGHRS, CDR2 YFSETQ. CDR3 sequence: CASSLERGRDSPLHF. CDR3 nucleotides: TGCGCCAGCAGCTTGGAGAGGGGGCGCGATTCACCCCTCCACTTT.

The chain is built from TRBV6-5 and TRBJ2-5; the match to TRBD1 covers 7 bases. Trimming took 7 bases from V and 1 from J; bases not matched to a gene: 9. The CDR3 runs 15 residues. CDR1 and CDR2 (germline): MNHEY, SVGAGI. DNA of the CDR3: TGTGCCAGCAAGTATTCCGGGACAGCCCAAGAGACCCAGTACTTC. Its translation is CASKYSGTAQETQYF.

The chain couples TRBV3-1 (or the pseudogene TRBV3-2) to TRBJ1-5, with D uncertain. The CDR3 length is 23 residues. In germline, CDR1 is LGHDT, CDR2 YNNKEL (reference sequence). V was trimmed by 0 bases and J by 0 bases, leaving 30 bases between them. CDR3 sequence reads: CASSQDRAGQRKWPAYSNQPQHF. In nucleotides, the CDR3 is TGTGCCAGCAGCCAAGATAGGGCCGGGCAGAGAAAGTGGCCCGCTTATAGCAATCAGCCCCAGCATTTT.